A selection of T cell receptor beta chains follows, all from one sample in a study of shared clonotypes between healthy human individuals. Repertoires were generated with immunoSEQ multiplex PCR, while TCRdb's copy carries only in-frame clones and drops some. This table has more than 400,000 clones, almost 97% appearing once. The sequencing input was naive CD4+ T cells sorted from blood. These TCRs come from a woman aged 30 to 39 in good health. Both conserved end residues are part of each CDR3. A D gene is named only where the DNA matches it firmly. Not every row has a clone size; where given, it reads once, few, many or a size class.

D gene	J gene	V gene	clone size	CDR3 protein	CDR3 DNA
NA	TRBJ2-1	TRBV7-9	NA	CASSKTRGNEQFF	TGTGCCAGCAGCAAGACTAGGGGAAATGAGCAGTTCTTC
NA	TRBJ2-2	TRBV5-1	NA	CASSPMGQDNTGELFF	TGCGCCAGCAGCCCTATGGGGCAGGATAACACCGGGGAGCTGTTTTTT
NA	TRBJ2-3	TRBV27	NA	CASSPLPGGGSGLDTQYF	TGTGCCAGCAGTCCACTCCCGGGGGGCGGGTCGGGGTTAGATACGCAGTATTTT
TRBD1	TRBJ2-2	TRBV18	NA	CASSPRPGGNTGELFF	TGTGCCAGCTCACCAAGGCCAGGGGGCAACACCGGGGAGCTGTTTTTT
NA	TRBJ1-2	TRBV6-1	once	CASSEVGYGYTF	TGTGCCAGCAGTGAAGTCGGCTATGGCTACACCTTC
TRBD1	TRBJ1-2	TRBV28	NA	CASWTGGASGYTF	TGTGCCAGCTGGACAGGGGGCGCCTCTGGCTACACCTTC
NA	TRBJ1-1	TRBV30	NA	CAWTRGGGGTEAFF	TGTGCCTGGACAAGAGGTGGGGGTGGCACTGAAGCTTTCTTT
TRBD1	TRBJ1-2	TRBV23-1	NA	CASSRLRQGGNYGYTF	TGCGCCAGCAGTCGACTGAGACAGGGAGGGAACTATGGCTACACCTTC
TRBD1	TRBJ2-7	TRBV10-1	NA	CASSRQGFTYEQYF	TGCGCCAGCAGCCGACAGGGGTTTACCTACGAGCAGTACTTC
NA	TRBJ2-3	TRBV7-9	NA	CASSILASDTQYF	TGTGCCAGCAGCATTCTAGCATCAGATACGCAGTATTTT